This T cell receptor beta chain was recorded in a study of blood T cell repertoires in COVID-19. Overall study context: Sites across the United States, Italy and Spain contributed samples from acute and convalescent COVID-19. T cells, B-cell-depleted T cells, or PBMCs supplied cDNA or gDNA.

Germline-derived CDR1 and CDR2 are LNHDA and SQIVND (reference sequence). The CDR3 extends over 16 amino acids. Trimming removed 6 bases at V and 6 bases at J, with 21 bases between. Original processing notes: Amplification from reference gene primers served as the basis for estimated nucleated cell counts. The data were produced by immunoSEQ multiplex PCR, yet TCRdb's version contains in-frame clones alone and is incomplete. That table gives V, J and clone size, and the DNA gave D and trimming. Among about 110,000 clones listed, around 81% were seen once. This receptor was obtained from a human donor in a cohort sampled during active or convalescent COVID-19. The sequencing input was peripheral blood. The chain joins TRBV19 to TRBJ2-1; maybe TRBD2 (6 bases). CDR3 amino acids: CASRGGRTLLSNEQFF. The CDR3 DNA follows: TGTGCCAGTAGGGGGGGACGGACCCTCCTGAGCAATGAGCAGTTCTTC.